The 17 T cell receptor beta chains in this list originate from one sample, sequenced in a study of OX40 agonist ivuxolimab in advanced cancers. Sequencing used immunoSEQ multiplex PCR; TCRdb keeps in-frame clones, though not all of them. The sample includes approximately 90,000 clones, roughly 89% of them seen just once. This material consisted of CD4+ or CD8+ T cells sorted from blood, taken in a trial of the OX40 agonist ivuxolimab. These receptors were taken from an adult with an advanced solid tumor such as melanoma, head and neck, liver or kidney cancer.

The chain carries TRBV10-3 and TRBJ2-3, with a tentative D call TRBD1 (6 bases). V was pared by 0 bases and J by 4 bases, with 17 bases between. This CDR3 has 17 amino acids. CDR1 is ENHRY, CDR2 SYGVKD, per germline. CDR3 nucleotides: TGTGCCATCAGTGAGTCGTTGGGGGCAGGGGTTGCAGATACGCAGTATTTT. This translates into CAISESLGAGVADTQYF.

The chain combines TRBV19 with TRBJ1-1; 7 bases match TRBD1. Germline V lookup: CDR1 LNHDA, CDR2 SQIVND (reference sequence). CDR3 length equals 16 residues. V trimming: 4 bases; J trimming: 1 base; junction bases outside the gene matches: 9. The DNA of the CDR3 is TGTGCCAGTAGTAGAGGAAGGGGGCTGGAGAACACTGAAGCTTTCTTT. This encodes CASSRGRGLENTEAFF.

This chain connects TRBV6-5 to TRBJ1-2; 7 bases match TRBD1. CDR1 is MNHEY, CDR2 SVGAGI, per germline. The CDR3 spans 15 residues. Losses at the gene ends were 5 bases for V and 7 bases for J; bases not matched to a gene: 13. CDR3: CASSTATGDWGGYTF. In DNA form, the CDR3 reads TGTGCCAGCAGTACCGCAACAGGGGATTGGGGTGGCTACACCTTC.

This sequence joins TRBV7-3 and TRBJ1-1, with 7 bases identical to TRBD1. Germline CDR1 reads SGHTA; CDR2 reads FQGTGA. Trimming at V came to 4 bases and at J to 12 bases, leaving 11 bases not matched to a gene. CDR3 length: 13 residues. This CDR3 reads CASSSGLDRETFF. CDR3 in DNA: TGTGCCAGCAGCTCAGGCCTTGACAGGGAGACTTTCTTT.

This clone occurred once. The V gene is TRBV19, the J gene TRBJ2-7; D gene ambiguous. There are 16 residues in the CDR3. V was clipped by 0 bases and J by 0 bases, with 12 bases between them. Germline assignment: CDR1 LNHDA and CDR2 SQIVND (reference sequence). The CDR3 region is CASSIDRKESSYEQYF. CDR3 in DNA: TGTGCCAGTAGTATAGATCGGAAAGAGTCCTCCTACGAGCAGTACTTC.

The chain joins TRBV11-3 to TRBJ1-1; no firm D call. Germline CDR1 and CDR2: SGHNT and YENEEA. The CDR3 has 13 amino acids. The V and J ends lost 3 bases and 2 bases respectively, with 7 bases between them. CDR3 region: CASSFQRNTEAFF. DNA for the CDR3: TGTGCCAGCAGCTTTCAGAGAAACACTGAAGCTTTCTTT.

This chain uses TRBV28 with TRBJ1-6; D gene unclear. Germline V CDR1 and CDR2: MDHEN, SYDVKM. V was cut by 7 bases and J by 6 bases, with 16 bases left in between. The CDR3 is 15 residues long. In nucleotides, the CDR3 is TGTGCCAGCATAAGCCACTCTGACGGTAATTCACCCCTCCACTTT. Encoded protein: CASISHSDGNSPLHF. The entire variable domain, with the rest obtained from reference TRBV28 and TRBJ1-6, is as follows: DVKVTQSSRYLVKRTGEKVFLECVQDMDHENMFWYRQDPGLGLRLIYFSYDVKMKEKGDIPEGYSVSREKKERFSLILESASTNQTSMYLCASISHSDGNSPLHFGNGTRLTVT.

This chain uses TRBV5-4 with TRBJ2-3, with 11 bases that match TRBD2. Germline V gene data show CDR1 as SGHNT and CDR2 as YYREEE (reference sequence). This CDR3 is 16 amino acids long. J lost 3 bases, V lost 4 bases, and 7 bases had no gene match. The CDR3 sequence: CASSPGTSGRTDTQYF. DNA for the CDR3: TGTGCCAGCAGCCCCGGGACTAGCGGAAGGACAGATACGCAGTATTTT.

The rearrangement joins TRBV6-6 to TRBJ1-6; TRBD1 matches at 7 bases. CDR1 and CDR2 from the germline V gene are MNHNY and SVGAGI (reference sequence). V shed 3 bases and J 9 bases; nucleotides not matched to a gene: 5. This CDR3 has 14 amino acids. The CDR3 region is CASSYQGDGSPLHF. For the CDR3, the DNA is TGTGCCAGCAGTTATCAGGGGGACGGTTCACCCCTCCACTTT.

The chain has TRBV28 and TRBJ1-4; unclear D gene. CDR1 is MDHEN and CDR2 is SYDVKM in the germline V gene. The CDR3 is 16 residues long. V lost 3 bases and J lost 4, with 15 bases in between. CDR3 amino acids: CASSFRRTGLNEKLFF. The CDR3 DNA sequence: TGTGCCAGCAGTTTTCGAAGGACGGGCCTTAATGAAAAACTGTTTTTT.

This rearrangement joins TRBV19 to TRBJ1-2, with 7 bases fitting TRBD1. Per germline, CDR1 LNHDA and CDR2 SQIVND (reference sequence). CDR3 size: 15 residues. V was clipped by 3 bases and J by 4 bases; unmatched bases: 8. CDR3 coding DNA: TGTGCCAGTAGTATGGGACAGACCGTAGGCTATGGCTACACCTTC. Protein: CASSMGQTVGYGYTF.

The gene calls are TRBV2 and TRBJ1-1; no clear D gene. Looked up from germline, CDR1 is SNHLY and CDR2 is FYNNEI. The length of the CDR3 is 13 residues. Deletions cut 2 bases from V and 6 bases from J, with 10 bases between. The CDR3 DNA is TGTGCCAGCAGTGAATTAGGACTAGCTGAAGCTTTCTTT. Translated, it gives CASSELGLAEAFF.

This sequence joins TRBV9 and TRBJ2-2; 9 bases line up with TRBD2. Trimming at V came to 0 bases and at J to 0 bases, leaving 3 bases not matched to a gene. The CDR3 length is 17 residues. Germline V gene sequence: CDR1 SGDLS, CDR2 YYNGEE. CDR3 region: CASSVGLAGTNTGELFF. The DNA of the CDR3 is TGTGCCAGCAGCGTAGGGCTAGCGGGAACGAACACCGGGGAGCTGTTTTTT.

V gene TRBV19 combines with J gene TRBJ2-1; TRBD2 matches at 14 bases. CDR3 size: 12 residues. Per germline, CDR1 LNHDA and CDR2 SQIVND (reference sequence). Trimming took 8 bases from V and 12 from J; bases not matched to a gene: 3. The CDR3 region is CASLGLAGGQFF. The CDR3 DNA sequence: TGTGCCAGTTTAGGACTAGCGGGAGGGCAGTTCTTC.

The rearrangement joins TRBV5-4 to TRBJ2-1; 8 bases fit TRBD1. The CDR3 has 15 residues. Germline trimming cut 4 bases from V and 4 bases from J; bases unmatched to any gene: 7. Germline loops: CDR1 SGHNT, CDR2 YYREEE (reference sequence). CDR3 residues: CASSIGQGNYNEQFF. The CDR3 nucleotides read TGTGCCAGCAGCATAGGACAGGGTAATTACAATGAGCAGTTCTTC.

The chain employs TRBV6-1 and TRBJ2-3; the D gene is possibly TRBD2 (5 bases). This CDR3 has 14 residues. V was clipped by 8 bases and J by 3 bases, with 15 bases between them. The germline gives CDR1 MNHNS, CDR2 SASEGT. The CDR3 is CASDPTAATDTQYF. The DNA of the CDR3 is TGTGCCAGCGATCCTACAGCGGCGACAGATACGCAGTATTTT.

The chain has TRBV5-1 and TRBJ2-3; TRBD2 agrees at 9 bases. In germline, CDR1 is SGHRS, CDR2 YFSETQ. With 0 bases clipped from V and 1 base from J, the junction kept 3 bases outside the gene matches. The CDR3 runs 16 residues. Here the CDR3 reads CASSLGASGGTDTQYF. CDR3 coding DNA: TGCGCCAGCAGCTTGGGGGCTAGCGGGGGCACAGATACGCAGTATTTT.